Given below is one TCR beta chain in context. Its antigen is undetermined. The data belong to a study of breast tumors, draining lymph nodes, adjacent tissues. General study results and limits: Luminal-like breast cancer showed significantly greater tumor-nontumor repertoire similarity than basal-like breast cancer did. Data only fit, rather than demonstrated, lymph node origin of most tumor T cells. The data were judged consistent with most tumor T cells coming from lymph node and expanding in tumor. Tumor repertoires ranked between lymph nodes and nontumor tissue in diversity, with V and J gene preferences.

TCRdb analysed the multiplex PCR reads with MiXCR anew, one entry per CDR3 protein. This sample carries around 12,000 distinct CDR3 sequences, about three quarters of them seen once, and the ten largest clones take around two fifths. The sequencing input was tumor-adjacent breast tissue. The sequence was obtained from a female donor with breast cancer. Some clones in this sample may be carry-over from other donors' samples.

In nucleotides, the CDR3 is TGTGCCAGCAGCGGACAGGTCGGATACGAGCAGTACTTC. Its translation is CASSGQVGYEQYF. The chain employs TRBV7-8 and TRBJ2-7; the match to TRBD1 covers 7 bases. Germline loops: CDR1 SGHVS, CDR2 FQNEAQ. There are 13 residues in the CDR3. The trim removed 5 bases at V and 4 bases at J, leaving 5 bases unmatched.